This T cell receptor (beta chain) was documented in a study of blood T cell repertoires in COVID-19. Background on the study: Samples came from the United States, Italy and Spain, spanning acute and convalescent COVID-19. T cells, B-cell-depleted T cells, or PBMCs supplied cDNA or gDNA.

J was trimmed by 0 bases and V by 4 bases; bases with no gene match: 5. CDR1 and CDR2 (germline): SQVTM, ANQGSEA. The CDR3 runs 14 residues. As processed by the authors: Nucleated cell number was recorded as an estimate derived from reference gene primer amplification. Clones were sequenced by immunoSEQ multiplex PCR, and TCRdb holds only the in-frame ones, with some missing. The V and J calls and clone size come from that table; D and trimming were worked out from the DNA. The sample yields roughly 250,000 clones, around four fifths seen once. The chain combines TRBV29-1 with TRBJ1-1; 7 nucleotides align to TRBD1. The TCR was taken from a woman in her sixties or seventies with active or convalescent COVID-19. Material for sequencing was peripheral blood. The DNA for the CDR3 is TGCAGCGTTGCCGGGACAGAGCTGAACACTGAAGCTTTCTTT. This codes for CSVAGTELNTEAFF.